What follows are 18 T cell receptor beta chains derived from one specimen sequenced in a study of T-cell memory formation after mild COVID-19. TCRdb reprocessed the 5' RACE reads via MiXCR and lists one record per CDR3 protein. The sample has approximately 260,000 distinct CDR3 sequences; over 15% are singletons. Sample: PBMCs or a T cell subset sorted from them (not recorded which). The receptors shown here come from a man aged 18 to 29 who had mild COVID-19 (a few samples of this study predate the infection). Cell type and time point are not known.

This clonotype was observed a single time. The V gene is TRBV6-5, the J gene TRBJ1-4; 7 bases are a match to TRBD1. The CDR3 runs to 13 residues. J gave up 15 bases and V 0 bases, and 7 bases lay outside the gene matches. In germline, CDR1 is MNHEY, CDR2 SVGAGI. CDR3: CASSYSAGGEVFF. As DNA, the CDR3 is TGTGCCAGCAGTTACTCCGCAGGGGGGGAAGTGTTTTTT.

V is TRBV20-1 and J is TRBJ2-5; D might be TRBD1 (6 bases). The V gene lost 6 bases and the J gene lost 0 bases, with 11 bases spanning the gap. There are 13 residues in the CDR3. Per the germline V gene, CDR1 is DFQATT and CDR2 is SNEGSKA (reference sequence). The CDR3 spells CSAPRGYQETQYF. Written as DNA, the CDR3 is TGCAGTGCCCCCAGGGGCTACCAAGAGACCCAGTACTTC.

This clonotype was detected only a few times. V and J are TRBV4-3 and TRBJ2-3; D call uncertain. V lost 0 bases, J lost 4 bases, and 8 bases lay in between. This CDR3 has 14 residues. Germline CDR1 LGHNA, CDR2 YSLEER. CDR3 sequence: CASSQDTLSDTQYF. CDR3 coding DNA: TGCGCCAGCAGCCAAGATACGTTATCAGATACGCAGTATTTT.

The rearrangement uses TRBV12-3 or TRBV12-4 and TRBJ2-1, with D tentatively TRBD1 (5 bases). V lost 6 bases to trimming and J lost 0 bases, with 12 bases between them. There are 15 residues in the CDR3. The CDR3 DNA reads as TGTGCCAGCAGCAGTGCAGGGTCCTCCTACAATGAGCAGTTCTTC. Translated, it gives CASSSAGSSYNEQFF.

The table lists this clonotype with many counts. The chain employs TRBV10-3 and TRBJ1-5; D unresolved. Deletions cut 2 bases from V and 5 bases from J, with 7 bases between. Germline V gene sequence: CDR1 ENHRY, CDR2 SYGVKD. This CDR3 comprises 13 residues. CDR3 nucleotide sequence: TGTGCCATCAGTGAGCAAAGAGATCAGCCCCAGCATTTT. It encodes CAISEQRDQPQHF.

This clonotype was counted between two and nine times. The chain recombines TRBV4-1 with TRBJ1-1; D is unclear. Germline V gene sequence: CDR1 MGHRA, CDR2 YSYEKL. The CDR3 covers 13 residues. V was clipped by 3 bases and J by 5 bases, with 10 bases between them. For the CDR3, the DNA is TGCGCCAGCAGCCAGGCAGAGGAGACTGAAGCTTTCTTT. It yields the protein CASSQAEETEAFF.

This clonotype was recorded a few times. The rearrangement uses TRBV5-1 and TRBJ2-1; 8 nucleotides align to TRBD2. The CDR3 contains 14 residues. Looked up from germline, CDR1 is SGHRS and CDR2 is YFSETQ. V dropped 1 base and J dropped 8; count of bases not matched to a gene: 5. CDR3 residues: CASSLSGGGHEQFF. The DNA for the CDR3 is TGCGCCAGCAGCTTGAGCGGGGGTGGCCATGAGCAGTTCTTC.

There are a few counts of this clonotype. This chain links TRBV12-3 or TRBV12-4 with TRBJ2-3, with 11 bases fitting TRBD1. This CDR3 is built from 13 residues. J gave up 11 bases and V 5 bases, and 6 bases lay outside the gene matches. The CDR3 region has the DNA TGTGCCAGCAGTACCGGGACAGGGGGGGAGCAGTATTTT. Translated, it gives CASSTGTGGEQYF.

This chain links TRBV6-2 or TRBV6-3 with TRBJ1-1; D remains ambiguous. The CDR3 sequence is 17 residues long. CDR1 MNHEY and CDR2 SVGEGT come from the germline V gene. Deletions cut 2 bases from V and 0 bases from J, with 16 bases between. The CDR3 sequence: CASSYPTLFRMNTEAFF. The CDR3 bases are TGTGCCAGCAGTTACCCCACCCTCTTTCGTATGAACACTGAAGCTTTCTTT.

The rearrangement links TRBV9 to TRBJ1-6; 10 bases fit TRBD1. CDR3 size: 15 residues. V was clipped by 0 bases and J by 10 bases; unmatched bases: 4. Germline CDR1 and CDR2: SGDLS and YYNGEE. The CDR3 DNA follows: TGTGCCAGCAGCGTAGGAGGGACAGGGGTCTCACCCCTCCACTTT. It encodes CASSVGGTGVSPLHF.

This clonotype has only a few counts. The V gene is TRBV29-1, the J gene TRBJ2-5; TRBD2 agrees at 8 bases. With 3 bases clipped from V and 5 bases from J, the junction kept 8 bases outside the gene matches. This CDR3 contains 14 residues. From germline, CDR1 is SQVTM and CDR2 ANQGSEA. CDR3 nucleotides: TGCAGCGTTGACAGGCGCCTAGCGGGTGAGACCCAGTACTTC. Its translation is CSVDRRLAGETQYF.

This clonotype was counted many times. The junction and the germline gene differ at one end; a read error may be behind it. This sequence joins TRBV7-2 and TRBJ1-1, with D possibly TRBD1 on 5 matching bases. The CDR3 totals 14 residues. CDR1 SGHTA and CDR2 FQGNSA come from the germline V gene. The CDR3 reads CASSLGGSNTEAFF. The CDR3 DNA reads TGCGCCAGCAGCTTGGGGGGATCGAACACTGAAGCTTTCTTT. The full variable domain, rest sourced from reference TRBV7-2 and TRBJ1-1, is GAGVSQSPSNKVTEKGKDVELRCDPISGHTALYWYRQSLGQGLEFLIYFQGNSAPDKSGLPSDRFSAERTGGSVSTLTIQRTQQEDSAVYLCASSLGGSNTEAFFGQGTRLTVV.

The chain links TRBV12-3 or TRBV12-4 to TRBJ2-7, with D possibly being TRBD1 (5 bases). The CDR3 is 14 residues long. V was clipped by 1 base and J by 4 bases, with 11 bases between them. DNA for the CDR3: TGTGCCAGCAGTTTAGACCCTACAGGTTACGAGCAGTACTTC. Amino acid sequence: CASSLDPTGYEQYF.

The V and J genes are TRBV5-1 and TRBJ2-5; D perhaps matches TRBD2 (6 bases). CDR1 SGHRS and CDR2 YFSETQ come from the germline V gene. Between the trimmed V and J ends, which lost 4 bases and 5 bases, there was a span of 15 bases. The CDR3 sequence is 14 residues long. As DNA, the CDR3 is TGCGCCAGCAGCCCCGGGGGTTCCGAGGAGACCCAGTACTTC. Translated, it gives CASSPGGSEETQYF.

This clonotype was detected many times. This chain uses TRBV6-5 with TRBJ2-2, with D possibly TRBD1 on 6 matching bases. CDR3 length: 13 residues. Germline V gene sequence: CDR1 MNHEY, CDR2 SVGAGI. V lost 4 bases, J lost 6 bases, and 9 bases lay in between. The CDR3 spells CASSSQGSGELFF. The DNA for the CDR3 is TGTGCCAGCAGTTCTCAGGGGTCCGGGGAGCTGTTTTTT.

This clonotype was seen only a few times. The chain recombines TRBV12-3 or TRBV12-4 with TRBJ2-7, with D possibly matching TRBD2 (5 bases). The length of the CDR3 is 14 residues. The V end lost 5 bases, the J end lost 3 bases, and 14 bases lay between the germline ends. The CDR3 region has the DNA TGTGCCAGCAGTCGGCGGGCAGGAAACTACGAGCAGTACTTC. This sequence encodes CASSRRAGNYEQYF.

This rearrangement joins TRBV6-2 or TRBV6-3 to TRBJ2-2; no clear D gene. The CDR3 is 18 amino acids. Germline values: CDR1 MNHEY, CDR2 SVGEGT. V dropped 2 bases and J dropped 0 bases, with 16 bases sitting between them. CDR3 nucleotides: TGTGCCAGCAGTTACAGTTGGGTTTGGGCTACGAACACCGGGGAGCTGTTTTTT. It is translated as CASSYSWVWATNTGELFF.

There are a few counts of this clonotype. The chain combines TRBV20-1 with TRBJ1-3; D might be TRBD1 (5 bases). The CDR3 has 14 amino acids. CDR1 is DFQATT, CDR2 SNEGSKA, per germline (reference sequence). Trimming pared 5 bases from V and 4 bases from J, leaving 15 bases between. This CDR3 reads CSAPGDGRGNTIYF. Here the CDR3 DNA reads TGCAGTGCTCCGGGGGACGGCAGAGGAAACACCATATATTTT.